The 10 T cell receptor beta chains listed next were all sequenced from one sample in a study of glioma-infiltrating T cells. TCR alpha and beta CDR3 regions were amplified from RNA using iRepertoire nested multiplex PCR. TCRdb called the multiplex PCR reads again in MiXCR, with one record for every CDR3 protein. The sample lists about 210,000 distinct CDR3 sequences; 32% were seen once. The sample was glioma tissue, nonneoplastic brain tissue, or PBMCs (not recorded which). The receptors stem from a human donor with low-grade glioma or glioblastoma, undergoing nonglioma brain surgery, or in good health (not recorded which).

This clonotype occurred many times. The V call is TRBV27, the J call TRBJ1-5; a weak D match, TRBD1 (6 bases). CDR1 and CDR2 from the germline V gene are MNHEY and SMNVEV (reference sequence). Trimming left V 1 base short and J 1 base short, with 14 bases between. The CDR3 is made up of 17 amino acids. The CDR3 region is CASSLYPPTGSNQPQHF. DNA of the CDR3: TGTGCCAGCAGTTTATACCCCCCCACAGGGAGCAATCAGCCCCAGCATTTT.

In this sample, this clonotype turned up a few times. This chain links TRBV5-4 with TRBJ2-7; a possible D gene is TRBD2 (5 bases). V lost 4 bases and J lost 5, with 13 bases in between. This CDR3 comprises 13 residues. CDR1 SGHNT and CDR2 YYREEE come from the germline V gene (reference sequence). The CDR3, as DNA: TGTGCCAGCAGCCGACCCCACGGGAACGAGCAGTACTTC. The encoded protein is CASSRPHGNEQYF.

At least ten counts were recorded for this clonotype. Possible read error: a much larger clone is one base away. The CDR3, as DNA: TGTGCCAGCAGAGGGTCCTACGAGCAGTACTTC. This sequence encodes CASRGSYEQYF. This sequence joins TRBV2 and TRBJ2-7; D gene uncertain. The germline V gene encodes CDR1 SNHLY and CDR2 FYNNEI. This CDR3 comprises 11 residues. The V end lost 6 bases, the J end lost 1 base, and 4 bases lay between the germline ends. The full variable domain, completed using reference TRBV2 and TRBJ2-7, is EPEVTQTPSHQVTQMGQEVILRCVPISNHLYFYWYRQILGQKVEFLVSFYNNEISEKSEIFDDQFSVERPDGSNFTLKIRSTKLEDSAMYFCASRGSYEQYFGPGTRLTVT.

The table lists this clonotype with a few counts. It may be a read error: a sequence one base away is much more abundant. V is TRBV18 and J is TRBJ1-3; D remains ambiguous. The CDR3 is 15 amino acids. The germline CDR1 and CDR2 sequences are KGHSH and LQKENI. CDR3 protein: CASSPPGNRGNAIYF. In DNA, the CDR3 is TGTGCCAGCTCACCACCGGGGAACCGTGGAAACGCCATATATTTT. The full variable domain, in which reference TRBV18 and TRBJ1-3 provide the parts outside the CDR3, is NAGVMQNPRHLVRRRGQEARLRCSPMKGHSHVYWYRQLPEEGLKFMVYLQKENIIDESGMPKERFSAEFPKEGPSILRIQQVVRGDSAAYFCASSPPGNRGNAIYFGEGSWLTVV.

This clonotype came up many times. The gene calls are TRBV12-3 or TRBV12-4 and TRBJ1-5; D remains ambiguous. V lost 2 bases and J lost 4, with 6 bases in between. CDR3 length: 13 residues. CDR3 bases: TGTGCCAGCAGTTTAAGTCAGAATCAGCCCCAGCATTTT. Translating gives CASSLSQNQPQHF.

Note on this clonotype: Without the conserved terminal phenylalanine or tryptophan, this CDR3 likely stems from a read error. The CDR3 nucleotides read TGTGCCAGCAATCGGGCTGAAGCCAAAAACATTCAGTACCTC. It encodes CASNRAEAKNIQYL. J is TRBJ2-4 and V is TRBV4-2; no firm D call. CDR3 length: 14 residues. V shed 7 bases and J shed 0 bases, with 10 bases lying between them. Germline CDR1 reads LGHNA; CDR2 reads YNFKEQ.

This clonotype was found many times. The chain employs TRBV7-9 and TRBJ1-2; no clear D. V was pared by 1 base and J by 3 bases, with 15 bases between. The CDR3 has 16 residues. CDR1 is SEHNR, CDR2 FQNEAQ, per germline (reference sequence). For the CDR3, the DNA is TGTGCCAGCAGCTTAGTTATGGGGAGTGGGGACTATGGCTACACCTTC. Its protein is CASSLVMGSGDYGYTF.

As concerns this clonotype: Since a much larger clone is just one base distant, this may be a read error. J is TRBJ2-5 and V is TRBV19, with 7 bases matching TRBD2. This CDR3 contains 11 residues. Germline CDR1 and CDR2: LNHDA and SQIVND (reference sequence). The CDR3 here is CASSAGETEYF. The DNA of the CDR3 is TGTGCCAGTAGCGCGGGAGAGACCGAGTACTTC.

This clonotype was counted at least ten times. The chain links TRBV7-9 to TRBJ2-1; TRBD2 matches at 12 bases. Germline CDR1 is SEHNR and CDR2 is FQNEAQ (reference sequence). The V gene end was trimmed by 5 bases and the J gene end by 1 base; junction bases not matched to a gene: 3. This CDR3 region has 16 residues. The CDR3: CASSNGLAGSYNEQFF. The CDR3 bases are TGTGCCAGCAGCAACGGACTAGCGGGGTCCTACAATGAGCAGTTCTTC.

Turning to this clonotype: This clone may be a read error of a much larger clone one base away. J is TRBJ2-7 and V is TRBV18, with 9 bases identical to TRBD2. The CDR3 contains 16 residues. V was pared by 4 bases and J by 2 bases, with 9 bases of the junction left unmatched. Germline CDR1 is KGHSH and CDR2 is LQKENI. The DNA of the CDR3 is TGTGCCAGCTCACTGATGGGAGGCGGGGGGGCCTACGAGCAGTACTTC. Protein sequence: CASSLMGGGGAYEQYF.